This T cell receptor beta chain is drawn from a study of shared clonotypes between healthy human individuals. CDR1 and CDR2 from the germline V gene are SQVTM and ANQGSEA. This CDR3 contains 11 residues. Profiling relied on immunoSEQ multiplex PCR, and the TCRdb table lists in-frame clones only, not all of them. The data show about 2 million clones, 90% to 95% seen once. Overall study findings and caveats: Naive CD4 clonotype sharing across a handful of donors was 4.5% to 6%. Estimated clonotype richness was generally higher in naive than memory subsets. Sampling covered blood only; tissue repertoires likely differ.

In the case of this clone: Its antigen is not known. Possible read error: a much larger clone is one base away.

This clonotype was sampled from a young man in good health. Sequenced material: naive CD4+ T cells sorted from blood. The subset was: CD45RA+ positively selected. The chain combines TRBV29-1 with TRBJ1-2; TRBD1 might be the D (6 bases). CDR3 residues: CSVTGTDGCTF. CDR3 in DNA: TGCAGCGTTACAGGGACGGATGGCTGCACCTTC.